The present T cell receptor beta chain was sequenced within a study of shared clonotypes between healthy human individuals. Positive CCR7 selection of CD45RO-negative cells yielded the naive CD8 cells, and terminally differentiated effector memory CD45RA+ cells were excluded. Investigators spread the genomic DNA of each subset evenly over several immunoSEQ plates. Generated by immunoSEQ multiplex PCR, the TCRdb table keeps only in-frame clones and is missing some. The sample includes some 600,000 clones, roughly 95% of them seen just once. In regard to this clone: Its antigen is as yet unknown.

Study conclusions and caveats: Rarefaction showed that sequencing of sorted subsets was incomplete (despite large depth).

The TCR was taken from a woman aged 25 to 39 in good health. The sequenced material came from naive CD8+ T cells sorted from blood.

Written as DNA, the CDR3 is TGTGCCTGGACCGTGGGCAGTACTATCGGGAATTCACCCCTCCACTTT. This encodes CAWTVGSTIGNSPLHF. The rearrangement uses TRBV30 and TRBJ1-6; no reliable D call. Trimming left V 4 bases short and J 7 bases short, with 20 bases between. CDR3 length: 16 residues. CDR1 and CDR2 (germline): GTSNPN, SVGIG (reference sequence).